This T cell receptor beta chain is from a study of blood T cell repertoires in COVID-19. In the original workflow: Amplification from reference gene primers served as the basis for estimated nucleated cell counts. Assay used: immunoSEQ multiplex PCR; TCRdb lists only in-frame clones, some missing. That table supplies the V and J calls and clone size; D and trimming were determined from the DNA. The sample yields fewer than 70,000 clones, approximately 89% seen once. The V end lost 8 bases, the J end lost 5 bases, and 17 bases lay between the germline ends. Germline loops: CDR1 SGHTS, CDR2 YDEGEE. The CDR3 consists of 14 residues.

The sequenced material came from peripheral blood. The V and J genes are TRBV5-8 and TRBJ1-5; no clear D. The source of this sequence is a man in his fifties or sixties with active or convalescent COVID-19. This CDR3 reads CASVDPGRHQPQHF. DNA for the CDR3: TGTGCCAGTGTGGATCCGGGGAGGCATCAGCCCCAGCATTTT.